The 7 T cell receptor beta chains below come from one sample, sequenced in a study of Ad26.COV2.S vaccination and SARS-CoV-2 variants. Sequencing was performed with immunoSEQ multiplex PCR; in TCRdb, only in-frame clones are kept and a portion is missing. This sample carries 300,000 to 400,000 clones, approximately 90% of them seen once, and the ten largest clones take around 4%. Sequences were derived from peripheral blood, sampled after recovery from COVID-19. The receptor set was obtained from a human donor who had recovered from COVID-19.

This clone came up a few times. The chain has TRBV19 and TRBJ1-2; 10 bases agree with TRBD1. Germline CDR1 is LNHDA and CDR2 is SQIVND (reference sequence). The CDR3 is 13 amino acids. Germline trimming cut 7 bases from V and 9 bases from J; bases unmatched to any gene: 8. The DNA of the CDR3 is TGTGCCAGTAAGGGACAGGGGCCCTTGAGCTACACCTTC. Protein product: CASKGQGPLSYTF. The full variable domain, with the rest looked up from reference TRBV19 and TRBJ1-2, is DGGITQSPKYLFRKEGQNVTLSCEQNLNHDAMYWYRQDPGQGLRLIYYSQIVNDFQKGDIAEGYSVSREKKESFPLTVTSAQKNPTAFYLCASKGQGPLSYTFGSGTRLTVV.

This sequence joins TRBV6-5 and TRBJ1-2, with 7 bases aligning to TRBD1. CDR3 length: 13 residues. The V and J ends lost 2 bases and 4 bases, in that order; junction bases with no gene match: 1. The germline gives CDR1 MNHEY, CDR2 SVGAGI. The CDR3 nucleotides read TGTGCCAGCAGTTACAGGGGGCCCTATGGCTACACCTTC. Translation gives CASSYRGPYGYTF.

This rearrangement joins TRBV5-6 to TRBJ2-3; 9 nucleotides align to TRBD1. The V gene end was trimmed by 2 bases and the J gene end by 1 base; junction bases not matched to a gene: 14. CDR3 size: 19 residues. The germline gives CDR1 SGHDT, CDR2 YYEEEE. The CDR3 DNA sequence: TGTGCCAGCAGCTTCCTATCGGGTTTACGGGACAGGGGCACAGATACGCAGTATTTT. Translating gives CASSFLSGLRDRGTDTQYF.

V usage is TRBV7-2 and J usage is TRBJ1-5; possible D gene TRBD1, 6 bases. Germline V CDR1 and CDR2: SGHTA, FQGNSA. Trimming left V 5 bases short and J 5 bases short, with 19 bases between. The CDR3 sequence is 16 residues long. CDR3 loop: CASSRTLGGAHQPQHF. The CDR3 DNA reads TGTGCCAGCAGCCGGACCCTCGGGGGCGCCCATCAGCCCCAGCATTTT.

This clone has only one observation. This chain connects TRBV21-1 to TRBJ2-6. TRBV21-1 counts as a pseudogene. CDR3 length: 17 residues. CDR3 sequence: CASSRGRVPPGANVLTF. The CDR3 DNA reads TGTGCCAGCAGCAGGGGACGAGTCCCCCCTGGGGCCAACGTCCTGACTTTC.

This clone was seen just once. The chain links TRBV9 to TRBJ1-2; 8 bases line up with TRBD1. The J segment lost 6 bases and the V segment lost 0 bases, leaving 7 bases of the junction unmatched. This CDR3 contains 15 residues. The germline gives CDR1 SGDLS, CDR2 YYNGEE. CDR3 bases: TGTGCCAGCAGCGTAGATGCAGGGGGCAGTCATGGCTACACCTTC. It is translated as CASSVDAGGSHGYTF.

As concerns this clone: The junction shows a germline mismatch at one end, possibly a read error. V and J are TRBV7-7 and TRBJ2-5; 12 positions match TRBD2. The CDR3 consists of 17 residues. Germline-derived CDR1 and CDR2 are SSHAT and FNYEAQ (reference sequence). This CDR3 is CASSSGWGLAGQETQYF. CDR3 coding DNA: TGTGCTAGCAGCTCAGGTTGGGGACTAGCGGGCCAAGAGACCCAGTACTTC.